Listed below are T cell receptor beta chains from one sample, sequenced in a study of OX40 agonist ivuxolimab in advanced cancers. The protocol was immunoSEQ multiplex PCR, while the TCRdb copy is restricted to in-frame clones and leaves out a portion. The table has some 44,000 clones, 75% to 90% seen once. The starting material was CD4+ or CD8+ T cells sorted from blood, obtained in a trial of the OX40 agonist ivuxolimab. The receptors here all came from an adult with an advanced solid tumor such as melanoma, head and neck, liver or kidney cancer. The CDR3 runs from the conserved cysteine through the conserved F or W. D genes are given only for firm matches. Rows give clone size only sometimes, using once, few, many, or a class for an expanded clone.

d_gene	v_gene	abundance	j_gene	CDR3nt	CDR3aa
NA	TRBV7-9	NA	TRBJ1-1	TGTGCCAGCAGCTTACTGGGCCACCTTGAAGCTTTCTTT	CASSLLGHLEAFF
NA	TRBV6-5	NA	TRBJ1-5	TGTGCCAGCAGTTACGGGACGTACCAGCCCCAGCATTTT	CASSYGTYQPQHF
NA	TRBV10-3	few	TRBJ2-7	TGTGCCATCAGCCTGGACGGATACGAGCAGTACTTC	CAISLDGYEQYF
TRBD2	TRBV5-1	once	TRBJ2-5	TGCGCCAGCAGCTTGGCTAGCGGGGGAGGAGAGACCCAGTACTTC	CASSLASGGGETQYF
NA	TRBV6-5	NA	TRBJ2-3	TGTGCCAGCAGTTTAACAGGATTTGATACAGATACGCAGTATTTT	CASSLTGFDTDTQYF
NA	TRBV25-1	NA	TRBJ1-1	TGTGCCAGCAATACGAATTATGGCGGTCAGTTTAACACTGAAGCTTTCTTT	CASNTNYGGQFNTEAFF
TRBD2	TRBV10-3	NA	TRBJ2-3	TGTGCCATCAGTGATACTAGCGGGAGCACAGATACGCAGTATTTT	CAISDTSGSTDTQYF
NA	TRBV11-2	NA	TRBJ2-7	TGTGCCAGCAGCTTAGTTTCAGGATCAAGCTACGAGCAGTACTTC	CASSLVSGSSYEQYF
NA	TRBV18	NA	TRBJ2-1	TGTGCCAGCTCACGGGGGGCCCCCTACAATGAGCAGTTCTTC	CASSRGAPYNEQFF
TRBD1	TRBV5-4	NA	TRBJ1-1	TGTGCCAGCAGCATAAGGACAGGTCGGGGGTGGGACACTGAAGCTTTCTTT	CASSIRTGRGWDTEAFF
NA	TRBV9	NA	TRBJ1-2	TGTGCCAGCAGCGTAGGACGAGGGAGGGAGAGGTATGGCTACACCTTC	CASSVGRGRERYGYTF
NA	TRBV27	once	TRBJ1-6	TGTGCCAGCAGTTCGGGACTGAGCTCCTATAATTCACCCCTCCACTTT	CASSSGLSSYNSPLHF
TRBD1	TRBV30	NA	TRBJ2-7	TGTGCCTGGGTAAGACAGGGGATAAACCACGAGCAGTACTTC	CAWVRQGINHEQYF
TRBD2	TRBV19	once	TRBJ2-2	TGTGCCAGTAGTCGCCTGGGACTAGCGGGAGGCGAGGGCACCGGGGAGCTGTTTTTT	CASSRLGLAGGEGTGELFF
TRBD2	TRBV5-1	NA	TRBJ2-3	TGCGCCAGCAGTGCTCCGGGACTAGCGGGAGCTACAGATACGCAGTATTTT	CASSAPGLAGATDTQYF
NA	TRBV9	NA	TRBJ1-3	TGTGCCAGCACCGGGCCCTACTCTGGAAACACCATATATTTT	CASTGPYSGNTIYF
TRBD2	TRBV5-4	NA	TRBJ2-7	TGTGCCAGCAGCTTGGGGGGGACTAGCGGGAGGCACGAGCAGTACTTC	CASSLGGTSGRHEQYF
NA	TRBV30	NA	TRBJ1-4	TGTGCCTGGAGTGTTATGGACAGCGAAAAACTGTTTTTT	CAWSVMDSEKLFF
NA	TRBV4-2	NA	TRBJ1-2	TGTGCCAGCAGCCAAGGCAGCCTCCTCTATGGCTACACCTTC	CASSQGSLLYGYTF
NA	TRBV5-6	once	TRBJ2-5	TGTGCCAGCAGCTTCGTGGGTAGCGGACCCACCGGGGAGACCCAGTACTTC	CASSFVGSGPTGETQYF
NA	TRBV25-1	NA	TRBJ2-3	TGTGCCAGCAGTAGGGCAGCTAGCACAGATACGCAGTATTTT	CASSRAASTDTQYF
TRBD1	TRBV30	NA	TRBJ1-1	TGTGCCTGGAGTGTAGTCGGGACAGGTTACACTGAAGCTTTCTTT	CAWSVVGTGYTEAFF
NA	TRBV7-2	once	TRBJ2-1	TGTGCCAGCAGCTTAGTGTACAATGAGCAGTTCTTC	CASSLVYNEQFF